One sample yielded the 13 T cell receptor beta chains listed below, sequenced in a study of OX40 agonist ivuxolimab in advanced cancers. The repertoire was sequenced with immunoSEQ multiplex PCR; TCRdb's copy has only in-frame clones and lacks some. The sample has approximately 70,000 clones, roughly four fifths seen once. The material sequenced was CD4+ or CD8+ T cells sorted from blood, taken in a trial of the OX40 agonist ivuxolimab. The receptors derive from an adult with an advanced solid tumor such as melanoma, head and neck, liver or kidney cancer.

V usage is TRBV28 and J usage is TRBJ2-4, with D possibly being TRBD1 or TRBD2 (5 bases each). The germline V and J ends were trimmed by 7 bases and 2 bases, with 9 bases remaining between them. The CDR3 is 13 residues long. Germline loops: CDR1 MDHEN, CDR2 SYDVKM. Written as DNA, the CDR3 is TGTGCCAGCAAGGGGAGTCCCAAAAACATTCAGTACTTC. Encoded protein: CASKGSPKNIQYF.

The rearrangement uses TRBV27 and TRBJ1-4; tentatively, D is TRBD1 (6 bases). The CDR3 is made up of 14 amino acids. Germline assignment: CDR1 MNHEY and CDR2 SMNVEV (reference sequence). V dropped 6 bases and J dropped 3 bases, with 11 bases sitting between them. This CDR3 is CASSQDRSNEKLFF. The CDR3, as DNA: TGTGCCAGCAGCCAGGACAGATCTAATGAAAAACTGTTTTTT.

V gene TRBV5-1 combines with J gene TRBJ2-1; D is unresolved. The length of the CDR3 is 13 residues. Trimming took 0 bases from V and 6 from J, leaving 7 bases between them. The germline V gene encodes CDR1 SGHRS and CDR2 YFSETQ. The CDR3 DNA reads as TGCGCCAGCAGCTTGGCTGGGTCCAATGAGCAGTTCTTC. It encodes CASSLAGSNEQFF. Supplemented by reference TRBV5-1 and TRBJ2-1, the full variable domain reads KAGVTQTPRYLIKTRGQQVTLSCSPISGHRSVSWYQQTPGQGLQFLFEYFSETQRNKGNFPGRFSGRQFSNSRSEMNVSTLELGDSALYLCASSLAGSNEQFFGPGTRLTVL.

Of note for this clone: Germline and junction disagree at one end, which may indicate a read error. The chain is built from TRBV7-2 and TRBJ2-7; 12 nucleotides agree with TRBD2. The CDR3 length is 15 residues. The germline CDR1 and CDR2 sequences are SGHTA and FQGNSA. DNA for the CDR3: TGTGCCAGCAGCCTAGCGGGAGGGCCCACCTACGAGCAGTACTTC. Residues: CASSLAGGPTYEQYF.

The V call is TRBV29-1, the J call TRBJ2-2; possible D gene TRBD2, 5 bases. CDR1 and CDR2 from the germline V gene are SQVTM and ANQGSEA. The CDR3 has 15 amino acids. V was pared by 2 bases and J by 1 base, with 11 bases between. The CDR3 DNA follows: TGCAGCGTTGAAAAACTCGGAGGGAACACCGGGGAGCTGTTTTTT. Residues: CSVEKLGGNTGELFF.

This chain uses TRBV2 with TRBJ1-4, with TRBD1 matching over 9 bases. Germline V gene sequence: CDR1 SNHLY, CDR2 FYNNEI. This CDR3 is built from 15 residues. V lost 6 bases, J lost 7 bases, and 9 bases stayed unmatched. In DNA, the CDR3 is TGTGCCAGCAGACAGACAGGGGGTTATGCTGAAAAACTGTTTTTT. Encoded protein: CASRQTGGYAEKLFF.

The chain has TRBV9 and TRBJ2-7; D gene unclear. The V gene's germline CDR1 is SGDLS and CDR2 YYNGEE. This CDR3 contains 15 residues. Trimming left V 0 bases short and J 5 bases short, with 15 bases between. The CDR3 coding sequence is TGTGCCAGCAGCGTAGGGACGGCCCGAGTTGACGAGCAGTACTTC. As protein: CASSVGTARVDEQYF.

This rearrangement joins TRBV7-2 to TRBJ2-1; TRBD2 is a possible D gene (7 bases). Germline loops: CDR1 SGHTA, CDR2 FQGNSA. The CDR3 totals 10 residues. The CDR3 reads CAISSGGTFF. The CDR3 DNA is TGTGCTATTAGCTCGGGGGGCACGTTCTTC.

There are a few counts of this clone. The genes are TRBV7-9 and TRBJ1-2; 9 bases match TRBD1. V lost 5 bases to trimming and J lost 6 bases; unmatched junction nucleotides: 7. The CDR3 has 14 amino acids. CDR1 is SEHNR, CDR2 FQNEAQ, per germline (reference sequence). Here the CDR3 reads CASSLTGTGNGYTF. The CDR3 nucleotides are TGTGCCAGCAGCCTAACCGGGACAGGGAATGGCTACACCTTC. The entire variable domain, with the rest obtained from reference TRBV7-9 and TRBJ1-2, is as follows: DTGVSQNPRHKITKRGQNVTFRCDPISEHNRLYWYRQTLGQGPEFLTYFQNEAQLEKSRLLSDRFSAERPKGSFSTLEIQRTEQGDSAMYLCASSLTGTGNGYTFGSGTRLTVV.

This chain connects TRBV5-6 to TRBJ2-5; either TRBD1 or TRBD2 may supply D (7 bases each). This CDR3 region has 14 residues. V lost 2 bases and J lost 4, with 12 bases in between. Germline V gene sequence: CDR1 SGHDT, CDR2 YYEEEE. The CDR3 DNA is TGTGCCAGCAGCTTAACAGGGGAGGGAGAGACCCAGTACTTC. Translated, it gives CASSLTGEGETQYF.

The chain couples TRBV6-4 to TRBJ2-3; D possibly matches TRBD1 or TRBD2 (6 bases each). The CDR3 is 15 residues long. CDR1 is MRHNA, CDR2 SNTAGT, per germline. With 2 bases removed from V and 5 bases from J, the gap between germline ends came to 14 bases. CDR3 residues: CASSDQGGREDTQYF. The DNA of the CDR3 is TGTGCCAGCAGTGACCAAGGGGGGCGTGAAGATACGCAGTATTTT.

The gene calls are TRBV5-6 and TRBJ2-3, with D perhaps matching TRBD1 or TRBD2 (6 bases each). Trimming removed 4 bases from V and 0 bases from J, with 18 bases in between. Germline CDR1 is SGHDT and CDR2 is YYEEEE. This CDR3 comprises 17 residues. CDR3 coding DNA: TGTGCCAGCAGCCGGGTTCTGGGGGGCCCTAGCACAGATACGCAGTATTTT. Translating gives CASSRVLGGPSTDTQYF.

This clone has a handful of counts. The rearrangement uses TRBV11-2 and TRBJ2-1, with 10 bases lining up with TRBD2. The germline V gene has CDR1 SGHAT and CDR2 FQNNGV. The CDR3 covers 16 residues. The trim removed 5 bases at V and 8 bases at J, leaving 12 bases unmatched. For the CDR3, the DNA is TGTGCCAGCAGCCCTCTAGCGGGAGAGCGGTACTATGAGCAGTTCTTC. Its protein is CASSPLAGERYYEQFF.